One sample yielded the 8 T cell receptor beta chains listed below, sequenced in a study of breast tumors, draining lymph nodes, adjacent tissues. Axillary draining lymph nodes of breast cancer patients supplied the node samples. MiXCR, run by TCRdb on the multiplex PCR reads, gives a single entry per CDR3 protein. The sample yields 200,000 or so distinct CDR3 sequences, 30% to 40% seen once. The sequencing input was axillary lymph node tissue. Every receptor here comes from a female donor with breast cancer. Some clones in this sample may be carry-over from other donors' samples.

This clonotype has ten or more counts. The chain is built from TRBV12-5 and TRBJ2-7; D might be TRBD2 (6 bases). This CDR3 comprises 14 residues. Germline V CDR1 and CDR2: LGHNT, FRNRAP. V was trimmed by 2 bases and J by 4 bases, leaving 12 bases between them. CDR3 region: CASGLWRGRYEQYF. DNA of the CDR3: TGTGCTAGTGGTTTGTGGCGGGGTCGTTACGAGCAGTACTTC.

This clonotype was seen just once. CDR3 sequence: CSARSEGGLSTEAFF. CDR3 bases: TGCAGTGCTAGATCGGAAGGGGGCTTGAGCACTGAAGCTTTCTTT. The V call is TRBV20-1, the J call TRBJ1-1, with 7 bases identical to TRBD1. The V gene's germline CDR1 is DFQATT and CDR2 SNEGSKA (reference sequence). This CDR3 spans 15 amino acids. V lost 2 bases, J lost 4 bases, and 10 bases stayed unmatched.

The rearrangement links TRBV12-3 or TRBV12-4 to TRBJ1-5, with 7 bases aligning to TRBD1. Losses at the gene ends were 5 bases for V and 11 bases for J; bases not matched to a gene: 21. This CDR3 has 17 residues. CDR3 DNA sequence: TGTGCCAGCAGTCTTGGCCACAGGGGTGACTACCAAGAGACCCAGCATTTT. Translated, it gives CASSLGHRGDYQETQHF.

This clonotype was seen ten or more times. The CDR3 region is CASSSPTGANVLTF. The CDR3 nucleotides read TGTGCCAGCAGCTCCCCCACTGGGGCCAACGTCCTGACTTTC. The chain carries TRBV7-8 and TRBJ2-6; D gene uncertain. Trimming left V 4 bases short and J 2 bases short, with 6 bases between. Germline lookup yields CDR1 SGHVS and CDR2 FQNEAQ. This CDR3 comprises 14 residues.

This clonotype was detected many times. The rearrangement joins TRBV11-2 to TRBJ2-7, with no clear D. V dropped 2 bases and J dropped 6 bases, with 20 bases sitting between them. The germline V gene has CDR1 SGHAT and CDR2 FQNNGV. The CDR3 is 16 amino acids. The CDR3 region is CASSLRAYPGVFEQYF. The CDR3 nucleotides read TGTGCCAGCAGCTTACGGGCATACCCTGGGGTTTTCGAGCAGTACTTC.

V and J are TRBV6-2 or TRBV6-3 and TRBJ2-3; 9 bases line up with TRBD1. CDR3 length: 15 amino acids. With 8 bases clipped from V and 3 bases from J, the junction kept 9 bases outside the gene matches. Germline V gene data show CDR1 as MNHEY and CDR2 as SVGEGT. CDR3 region: CASGTGLIRTDTQYF. The CDR3 nucleotides are TGTGCCAGCGGGACAGGGTTAATAAGAACAGATACGCAGTATTTT.

This clonotype showed up many times. The chain combines TRBV20-1 with TRBJ1-5, with TRBD1 matching over 7 bases. CDR1 and CDR2 (germline): DFQATT, SNEGSKA (reference sequence). The CDR3 extends over 13 amino acids. V lost 3 bases and J lost 6; bases outside the gene matches: 5. The CDR3 reads CSASSQGGQPQHF. The CDR3 region has the DNA TGCAGTGCTAGTTCCCAGGGGGGTCAGCCCCAGCATTTT.

CDR3 sequence reads: CASNRGGSEQFF. The CDR3 region has the DNA TGTGCCAGCAATCGGGGGGGAAGTGAGCAGTTCTTC. The chain joins TRBV2 to TRBJ2-1; TRBD2 matches at 8 bases. This CDR3 is 12 amino acids long. In germline, CDR1 is SNHLY, CDR2 FYNNEI. V lost 7 bases to trimming and J lost 9 bases; unmatched junction nucleotides: 5.